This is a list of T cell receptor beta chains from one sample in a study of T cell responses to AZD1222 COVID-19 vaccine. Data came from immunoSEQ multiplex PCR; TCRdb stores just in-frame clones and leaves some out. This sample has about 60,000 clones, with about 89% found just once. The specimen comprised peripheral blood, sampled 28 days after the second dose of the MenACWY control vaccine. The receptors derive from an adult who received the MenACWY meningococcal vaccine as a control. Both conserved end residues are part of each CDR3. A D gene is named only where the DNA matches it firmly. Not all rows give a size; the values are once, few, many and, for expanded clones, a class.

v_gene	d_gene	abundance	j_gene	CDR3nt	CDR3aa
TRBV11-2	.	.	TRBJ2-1	TGTGCCAGCAGCCCCCCAGGCCACAATGAGCAGTTCTTC	CASSPPGHNEQFF
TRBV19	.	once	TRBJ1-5	TGTGCCAGTCAGACAGACCCGAGCAATCAGCCCCAGCATTTT	CASQTDPSNQPQHF
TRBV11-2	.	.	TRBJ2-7	TGTGCCAGCAGGCAGAGGAGTCCAGCCTACGAGCAGTACTTC	CASRQRSPAYEQYF
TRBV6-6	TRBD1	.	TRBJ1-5	TGTGCCACTACCCCGGGACAGGGGAATCAGCCCCAGCATTTT	CATTPGQGNQPQHF
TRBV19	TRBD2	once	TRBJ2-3	TGTGCCAGTCGGACTAGGTCGACAGATACGCAGTATTTT	CASRTRSTDTQYF
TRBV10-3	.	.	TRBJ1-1	TGTGCCATCAGTGAGCCGCCATCGACTGAAGCTTTCTTT	CAISEPPSTEAFF
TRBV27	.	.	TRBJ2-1	TGTGCCAGCAGTTCTCATCCGGGAGCGCAGGAGCAGTTCTTC	CASSSHPGAQEQFF
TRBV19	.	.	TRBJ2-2	TGTGCCAGTAGTACTGAGCGGAGCACCGGGGAGCTGTTTTTT	CASSTERSTGELFF
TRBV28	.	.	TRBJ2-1	TGTGCCAGCAATTTGCGGACCTACAATGAGCAGTTCTTC	CASNLRTYNEQFF
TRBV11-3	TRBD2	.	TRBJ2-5	TGTGCCAGCAGCTTGACTAGCGGGAGAGAATTGGAGACCCAGTACTTC	CASSLTSGRELETQYF
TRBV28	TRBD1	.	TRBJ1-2	TGTGCCAGCACCCCCTCAGGGGACAGGAAGGGCTACACCTTC	CASTPSGDRKGYTF
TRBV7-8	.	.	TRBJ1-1	TGTGCCAGCAGCTTAGCGGGGAGGAACACTGAAGCTTTCTTT	CASSLAGRNTEAFF
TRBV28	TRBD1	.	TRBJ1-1	TGTGCCAGCAGGCCCGGGACAGGGGGCATCACTGAAGCTTTCTTT	CASRPGTGGITEAFF
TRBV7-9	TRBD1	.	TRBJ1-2	TGTGCCAGCAGCTTGCGGGACAGGGCGAGGGATGGCTACACCTTC	CASSLRDRARDGYTF
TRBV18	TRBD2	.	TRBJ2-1	TGTGCCAGCTCACCCCCTGGTATAGCGGGGGGGGCCTACAATGAGCAGTTCTTC	CASSPPGIAGGAYNEQFF
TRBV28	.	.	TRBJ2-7	TGTGCCAGCAGTCCATGGGCTGGAAGCTACGAGCAGTACTTC	CASSPWAGSYEQYF
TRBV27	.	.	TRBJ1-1	TGTGCCAGCTGGGACGGGACCGGACGGTACACTGAAGCTTTCTTT	CASWDGTGRYTEAFF
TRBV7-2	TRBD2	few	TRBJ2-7	TGTGCCAGCAGCCCAAGCGGGGGATCCTACGAGCAGTACTTC	CASSPSGGSYEQYF
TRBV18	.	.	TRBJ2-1	TGTGCCAGCTCACCACAGGGCTTGGAGCAGTTCTTC	CASSPQGLEQFF
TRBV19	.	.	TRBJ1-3	TGTGCCAGTAGTCCGGCGTCTGGAAACACCATATATTTT	CASSPASGNTIYF